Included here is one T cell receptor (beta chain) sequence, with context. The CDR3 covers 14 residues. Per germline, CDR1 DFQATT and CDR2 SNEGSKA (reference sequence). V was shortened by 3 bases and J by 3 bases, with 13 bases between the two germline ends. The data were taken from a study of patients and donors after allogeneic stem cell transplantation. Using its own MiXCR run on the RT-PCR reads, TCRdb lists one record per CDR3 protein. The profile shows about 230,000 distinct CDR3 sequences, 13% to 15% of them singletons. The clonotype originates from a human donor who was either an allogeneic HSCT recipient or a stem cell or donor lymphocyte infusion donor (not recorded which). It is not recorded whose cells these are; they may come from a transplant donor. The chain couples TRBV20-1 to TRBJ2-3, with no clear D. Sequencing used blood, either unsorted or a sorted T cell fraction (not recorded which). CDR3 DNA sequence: TGCAGTGCTAGTGTTACGGCGTCGACAGATACGCAGTATTTT. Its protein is CSASVTASTDTQYF.